The source of this T cell receptor beta chain is a study of blood T cell repertoires in COVID-19. For the study at large: The analysed material was cDNA or gDNA that came from T cells, B-cell-depleted T cells, or PBMCs.

Authors' analysis steps: Estimates of nucleated cell counts were drawn from the amplification of reference gene primers. Data came from immunoSEQ multiplex PCR; TCRdb stores just in-frame clones and leaves some out. V, J and clone size were drawn from that table, and D and trimming were deduced from the DNA. Here the sample spans tens of thousands of clones, 75% to 90% being singletons. Germline trimming cut 5 bases from V and 4 bases from J; bases unmatched to any gene: 4. Germline lookup yields CDR1 SEHNR and CDR2 FQNEAQ (reference sequence). This CDR3 is built from 14 residues. This sequence originates from a man aged 60 to 69 with active COVID-19. Input material: peripheral blood. The chain joins TRBV7-9 to TRBJ2-2; 7 nucleotides line up with TRBD2. CDR3 DNA: TGTGCCAGCAGCGGGGGACTACTCACCGGGGAGCTGTTTTTT. It specifies CASSGGLLTGELFF.